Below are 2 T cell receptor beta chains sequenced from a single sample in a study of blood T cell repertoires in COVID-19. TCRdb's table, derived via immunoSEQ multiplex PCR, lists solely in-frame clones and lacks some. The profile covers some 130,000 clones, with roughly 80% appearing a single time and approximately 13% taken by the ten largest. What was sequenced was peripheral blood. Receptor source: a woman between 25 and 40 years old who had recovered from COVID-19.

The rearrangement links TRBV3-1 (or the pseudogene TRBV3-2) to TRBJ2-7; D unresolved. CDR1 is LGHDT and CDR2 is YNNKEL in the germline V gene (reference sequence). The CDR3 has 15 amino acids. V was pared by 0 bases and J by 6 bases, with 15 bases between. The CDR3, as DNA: TGTGCCAGCAGCCAAGATCTTAGTAGTTCTCGCGAGCAGTACTTC. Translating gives CASSQDLSSSREQYF.

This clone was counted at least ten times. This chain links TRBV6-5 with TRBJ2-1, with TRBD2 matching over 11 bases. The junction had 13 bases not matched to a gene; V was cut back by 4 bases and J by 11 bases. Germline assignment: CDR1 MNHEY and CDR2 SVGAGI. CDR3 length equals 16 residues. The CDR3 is CASSSGLAGGPSKQFF. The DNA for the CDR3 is TGTGCCAGCAGTTCTGGACTAGCGGGTGGTCCATCAAAGCAGTTCTTC.